These 6 T cell receptor beta chains were all obtained from the same sample, sequenced in a study of blood T cells in healthy people across ages. Using a J-beta primer mix together with a sample-barcoded 5' primer, a second PCR was run for roughly 7 to 11 cycles. In TCRdb, the 5' RACE reads were re-called with MiXCR into one record per CDR3 protein. The table includes 600,000 to 850,000 distinct CDR3 sequences, roughly 47% detected once. The sequencing input was blood. Every receptor here comes from a woman aged 55-75 years in good health.

The chain joins TRBV10-3 to TRBJ1-5; 10 nucleotides line up with TRBD1. The germline CDR1 and CDR2 sequences are ENHRY and SYGVKD. The CDR3 is made up of 17 amino acids. V shed 5 bases and J 4 bases; nucleotides not matched to a gene: 11. DNA for the CDR3: TGTGCCATCAGTTGGGGACAGGGGCAGGAAGGGAATCAGCCCCAGCATTTT. Residues: CAISWGQGQEGNQPQHF.

This clonotype was observed a handful of times. J is TRBJ1-2 and V is TRBV25-1; D ambiguous. CDR3 length: 15 amino acids. CDR1 MGHDK and CDR2 SYGVNS come from the germline V gene. Deletions cut 5 bases from V and 0 bases from J, with 13 bases between. The CDR3 DNA is TGTGCCAGCAGTCACCTACAGCAGTCTAACTATGGCTACACCTTC. This codes for CASSHLQQSNYGYTF.

The chain joins TRBV28 to TRBJ2-7; D perhaps matches TRBD2 (6 bases). This CDR3 spans 14 amino acids. Germline V gives CDR1 MDHEN, CDR2 SYDVKM. Trimming took 3 bases from V and 1 from J, leaving 10 bases between them. The CDR3 sequence: CASSLDSGSYEQYF. The CDR3 region has the DNA TGTGCCAGCAGTTTGGATAGCGGATCCTACGAGCAGTACTTC.

This clonotype came up a few times. The chain links TRBV7-3 to TRBJ2-6; TRBD1 agrees at 7 bases. V shed 4 bases, J shed 1 base, and the junction held 7 bases outside the gene matches. Germline CDR1 is SGHTA and CDR2 is FQGTGA. The CDR3 sequence is 17 residues long. CDR3: CASSSGQDLSGANVLTF. The CDR3 nucleotides read TGTGCCAGCAGCTCAGGACAGGATCTTTCTGGGGCCAACGTCCTGACTTTC. Complete variable domain (other parts from reference TRBV7-3 and TRBJ2-6): GAGVSQTPSNKVTEKGKYVELRCDPISGHTALYWYRQSLGQGPEFLIYFQGTGAADDSGLPNDRFFAVRPEGSVSTLKIQRTERGDSAVYLCASSSGQDLSGANVLTFGAGSRLTVL.

This sequence joins TRBV5-1 and TRBJ2-1; the D gene is possibly TRBD2 (5 bases). CDR1 SGHRS and CDR2 YFSETQ come from the germline V gene. Trimming took off 3 bases at V and 10 bases at J, with 20 bases between the two ends. This CDR3 is 15 amino acids long. DNA for the CDR3: TGCGCCAGCAGCTCCACGGCCCGACGGGATTTGGAGCAGTTCTTC. This codes for CASSSTARRDLEQFF.

V gene TRBV20-1 combines with J gene TRBJ1-1; 8 bases map to TRBD1. The CDR3 runs 13 residues. V lost 5 bases, J lost 7 bases, and 9 bases stayed unmatched. Germline V gene lookup returns CDR1 DFQATT and CDR2 SNEGSKA (reference sequence). The CDR3 spells CSAPVGGTGEAFF. In DNA, the CDR3 is TGCAGTGCTCCGGTTGGCGGGACAGGTGAAGCTTTCTTT.